This T cell receptor (beta chain) was sequenced for a study of response to subunit inactivated influenza vaccine. Study-wide findings and caveats: The study's authors posited that every seasonal influenza vaccination enlists few new T cells.

MiXCR, applied by TCRdb to the RT-PCR reads, yields one record per CDR3 protein. This sample carries 150,000 to 200,000 distinct CDR3 sequences, approximately 10% of them seen once, and the ten largest clones take 9.5% to 15%. Germline CDR1 LGHDT, CDR2 YNNKEL (reference sequence). The CDR3 contains 14 residues. Germline trimming cut 5 bases from V and 3 bases from J; bases unmatched to any gene: 5. Notes on this clonotype: The antigen is unknown.

Material: non-naive T cells sorted from PBMCs, obtained about 40 days after vaccination. The origin of this receptor is a man aged 50 to 60 who received an inactivated influenza vaccine. The rearrangement uses TRBV3-1 and TRBJ1-1, with TRBD1 matching 8 bases. As DNA, the CDR3 is TGTGCCAGCAGCTGGACAGGGTCGGACACTGAAGCTTTCTTT. Translated, it gives CASSWTGSDTEAFF.